Each of the 9 T cell receptor beta chains below was sequenced from the same sample in a study of blood T cells in healthy people across ages. The second PCR ran about 6 to 12 cycles with a sample-barcoded 5' primer and J-beta primers. TCRdb re-analysed the 5' RACE reads in MiXCR, keeping a single row per CDR3 protein. The table has around 580,000 distinct CDR3 sequences, roughly 43% seen once. Sequencing was done on a sample of blood. The receptors stem from a man older than 75 in good health.

The chain recombines TRBV20-1 with TRBJ2-7; the D gene is possibly TRBD2 (6 bases). With the DNA end fitting TRBJ2-5 better, the J assignment may be wrong. This CDR3 has 14 residues. The V gene's germline CDR1 is DFQATT and CDR2 SNEGSKA (reference sequence). CDR3 in DNA: TGCAGTGCTCGGACGACTAGATCGGCAGAGACCCAGTACTTC. It encodes CSARTTRSAETQYF.

The chain carries TRBV7-3 and TRBJ1-1; TRBD1 might be the D (6 bases). V dropped 4 bases and J dropped 5 bases, with 20 bases sitting between them. Germline assignment: CDR1 SGHTA and CDR2 FQGTGA. The CDR3 has 16 amino acids. The CDR3 bases are TGTGCCAGCAGCTCATCCGGTGGAGGGGGAACTACTGAAGCTTTCTTT. Translation: CASSSSGGGGTTEAFF.

V usage is TRBV20-1 and J usage is TRBJ2-4; TRBD2 is a possible D gene (7 bases). V dropped 3 bases and J dropped 7 bases, with 13 bases sitting between them. CDR1 and CDR2 (germline): DFQATT, SNEGSKA (reference sequence). The CDR3 runs 13 residues. CDR3 in amino acids: CSASPGRGNIQYF. As DNA, the CDR3 is TGCAGTGCTAGCCCAGGGAGGGGGAACATTCAGTACTTC.

In this sample, this clonotype turned up a few times. The gene calls are TRBV6-2 or TRBV6-3 and TRBJ2-7; D perhaps matches TRBD1 (6 bases). The CDR3 loop spans 14 amino acids. Germline lookup yields CDR1 MNHEY and CDR2 SVGEGT. V was cut by 5 bases and J by 0 bases, with 11 bases left in between. CDR3 coding DNA: TGTGCCAGCAGTGGGACATTCCGCTCCTACGAGCAGTACTTC. Protein product: CASSGTFRSYEQYF.

This clonotype appeared a few times. CDR3 loop: CASSRQRGSGANVLTF. The CDR3, as DNA: TGTGCCAGCAGTCGGCAAAGGGGATCTGGGGCCAACGTCCTGACTTTC. The genes are TRBV12-3 or TRBV12-4 and TRBJ2-6, with D possibly being TRBD1 (5 bases). Trimming shortened V by 5 bases and J by 1 base, and 12 bases separated the two germline ends. The CDR3 has 16 amino acids.

V and J are TRBV4-2 and TRBJ1-5; TRBD1 might be the D (5 bases). Trimming removed 4 bases from V and 2 bases from J, with 21 bases in between. The CDR3 has 18 residues. Germline V CDR1 and CDR2: LGHNA, YNFKEQ. CDR3 in amino acids: CASSPSGGGRSGNQPQHF. The CDR3, as DNA: TGTGCCAGCAGCCCAAGCGGCGGGGGGAGGTCCGGCAATCAGCCCCAGCATTTT.

This clonotype has at least ten counts. The rearrangement uses TRBV6-6 and TRBJ2-7; 8 bases are a match to TRBD2. From germline, CDR1 is MNHNY and CDR2 SVGAGI (reference sequence). J was trimmed by 8 bases and V by 2 bases; bases with no gene match: 8. CDR3 size: 14 residues. The CDR3 reads CASSYAGGPTKQYF. For the CDR3, the DNA is TGTGCCAGCAGTTACGCGGGGGGACCTACGAAGCAGTACTTC.

J is TRBJ2-7 and V is TRBV2; 9 bases are a match to TRBD1. Trimming at V came to 3 bases and at J to 2 bases, leaving 8 bases not matched to a gene. The CDR3 runs to 16 residues. CDR1 and CDR2 from the germline V gene are SNHLY and FYNNEI. For the CDR3, the DNA is TGTGCCAGCAGTGATTTCGGGACAGGGAGTCCCTACGAGCAGTACTTC. Amino acid sequence: CASSDFGTGSPYEQYF.

This clonotype was counted only a few times. The chain joins TRBV10-3 to TRBJ1-1; D is uncertain. With 6 bases removed from V and 4 bases from J, the gap between germline ends came to 12 bases. CDR1 and CDR2 from the germline V gene are ENHRY and SYGVKD. This CDR3 has 13 residues. CDR3 sequence: CAISTISGTEAFF. In nucleotides, the CDR3 is TGTGCCATCAGCACCATCTCGGGCACTGAAGCTTTCTTT.